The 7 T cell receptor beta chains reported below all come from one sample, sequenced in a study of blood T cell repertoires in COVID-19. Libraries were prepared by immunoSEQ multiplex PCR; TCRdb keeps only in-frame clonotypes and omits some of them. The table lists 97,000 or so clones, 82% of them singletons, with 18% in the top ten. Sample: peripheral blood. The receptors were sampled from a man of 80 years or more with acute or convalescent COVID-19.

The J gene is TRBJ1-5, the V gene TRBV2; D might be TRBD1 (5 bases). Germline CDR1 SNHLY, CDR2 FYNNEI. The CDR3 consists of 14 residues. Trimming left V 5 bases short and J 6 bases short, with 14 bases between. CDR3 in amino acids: CASSYQGLSQPQHF. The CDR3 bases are TGTGCCAGCAGTTATCAGGGCCTGAGTCAGCCCCAGCATTTT. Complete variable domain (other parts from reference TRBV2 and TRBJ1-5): EPEVTQTPSHQVTQMGQEVILRCVPISNHLYFYWYRQILGQKVEFLVSFYNNEISEKSEIFDDQFSVERPDGSNFTLKIRSTKLEDSAMYFCASSYQGLSQPQHFGDGTRLSIL.

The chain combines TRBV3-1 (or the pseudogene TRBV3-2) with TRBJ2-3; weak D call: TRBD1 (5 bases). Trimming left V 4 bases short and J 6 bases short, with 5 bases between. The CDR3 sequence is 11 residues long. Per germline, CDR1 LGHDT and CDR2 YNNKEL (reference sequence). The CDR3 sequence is CASSPGDTQYF. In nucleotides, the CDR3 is TGTGCCAGCAGCCCAGGGGATACGCAGTATTTT.

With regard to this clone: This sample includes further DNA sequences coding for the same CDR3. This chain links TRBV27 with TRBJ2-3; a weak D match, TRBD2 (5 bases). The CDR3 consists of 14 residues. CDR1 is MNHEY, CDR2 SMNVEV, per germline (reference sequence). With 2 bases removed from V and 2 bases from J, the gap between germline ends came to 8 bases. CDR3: CASSLGDYTDTQYF. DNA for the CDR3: TGTGCCAGCAGTTTAGGAGACTACACAGATACGCAGTATTTT.

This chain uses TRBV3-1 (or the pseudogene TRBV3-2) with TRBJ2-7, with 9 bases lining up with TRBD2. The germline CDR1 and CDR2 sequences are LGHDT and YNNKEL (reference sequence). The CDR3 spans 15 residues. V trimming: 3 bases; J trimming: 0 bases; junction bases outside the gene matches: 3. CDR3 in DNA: TGTGCCAGCAGCCAGGTTAGCGGGGGCTCCTACGAGCAGTACTTC. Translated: CASSQVSGGSYEQYF.

CDR3 DNA sequence: TGTGCCAGCAGCCGGGACAGATACACCGGGGAGCTGTTTTTT. Protein sequence: CASSRDRYTGELFF. V gene TRBV14 combines with J gene TRBJ2-2, with 7 bases matching TRBD1. Losses at the gene ends were 4 bases for V and 3 bases for J; bases not matched to a gene: 2. Germline V lookup: CDR1 SGHDN, CDR2 FVKESK. This CDR3 has 14 residues.

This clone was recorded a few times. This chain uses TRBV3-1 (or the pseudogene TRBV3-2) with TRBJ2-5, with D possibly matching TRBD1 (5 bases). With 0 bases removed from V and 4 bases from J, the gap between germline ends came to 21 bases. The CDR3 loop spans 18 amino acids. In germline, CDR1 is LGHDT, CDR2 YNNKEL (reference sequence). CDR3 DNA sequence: TGTGCCAGCAGCCAAGAGGCTGGGCAGGGTAGATGGCTAGAGACCCAGTACTTC. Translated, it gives CASSQEAGQGRWLETQYF.

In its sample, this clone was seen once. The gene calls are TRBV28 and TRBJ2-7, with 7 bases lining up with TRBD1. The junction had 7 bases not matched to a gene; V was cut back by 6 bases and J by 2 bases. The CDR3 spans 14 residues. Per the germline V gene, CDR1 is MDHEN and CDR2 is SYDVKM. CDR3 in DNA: TGTGCCAGCAGCCTGGGACAGCTGACCTACGAGCAGTACTTC. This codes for CASSLGQLTYEQYF.